Listed here are 30 T cell receptor beta chains from one sample, sequenced in a study of T cell changes during pregnancy in multiple sclerosis. The data were produced by immunoSEQ multiplex PCR, yet TCRdb's version contains in-frame clones alone and is incomplete. The sample holds over 25,000 clones; more than 70% are singletons and the top ten take 8% to 9%. Sequencing used CD8+ T cells from peripheral blood mononuclear cells, obtained in the second trimester of pregnancy. Receptors originate from a female donor with multiple sclerosis, enrolled in a pregnancy study.

The J gene is TRBJ2-5, the V gene TRBV29-1; D is perhaps TRBD1 (6 bases). The V end was cut by 5 bases, the J end by 5 bases, with 9 bases between. The CDR3 consists of 11 residues. Germline CDR1 reads SQVTM; CDR2 reads ANQGSEA. CDR3 DNA sequence: TGCAGCGTTACAGGGTTGGAGACCCAGTACTTC. Its protein is CSVTGLETQYF.

The V call is TRBV6-4, the J call TRBJ2-5; 8 bases fit TRBD1. The V segment lost 3 bases and the J segment 5 bases; nucleotides outside the gene matches: 8. The CDR3 extends over 15 amino acids. The germline gives CDR1 MRHNA, CDR2 SNTAGT. In nucleotides, the CDR3 is TGTGCCAGCAGTGAAGGGACAGGAGGATCCGAGACCCAGTACTTC. Translation: CASSEGTGGSETQYF.

DNA for the CDR3: TGTGCCAGCAGCTTAGTAGGGGGCGCATACAATGAGCAGTTCTTC. Amino acid sequence: CASSLVGGAYNEQFF. This chain uses TRBV11-2 with TRBJ2-1; 7 nucleotides align to TRBD1. Germline V gives CDR1 SGHAT, CDR2 FQNNGV. The length of the CDR3 is 15 residues. After removal of 1 base from V and 4 bases from J, the junction contained 4 bases not matched to a gene.

The chain couples TRBV4-1 to TRBJ2-4; 8 bases match TRBD1. The J segment lost 6 bases and the V segment lost 4 bases, leaving 8 bases of the junction unmatched. The CDR3 has 15 residues. Germline values: CDR1 MGHRA, CDR2 YSYEKL. CDR3 residues: CASSPSQGEGNIQYF. The CDR3 DNA is TGCGCCAGCAGCCCTTCACAGGGGGAAGGAAACATTCAGTACTTC.

Sample share makes this clone medium-sized (0.01 to 0.1%). The same CDR3 also results from other DNA sequences found in this sample. This chain uses TRBV4-3 with TRBJ2-3, with 9 positions matching TRBD2. The CDR3 totals 15 residues. The V and J ends lost 0 bases and 4 bases, in that order; junction bases with no gene match: 2. CDR1 is LGHNA and CDR2 is YSLEER in the germline V gene. CDR3 in amino acids: CASSQERGGADTQYF. The CDR3 DNA sequence: TGCGCCAGCAGCCAAGAGCGCGGGGGGGCAGATACGCAGTATTTT.

This clone came up once. This chain uses TRBV28 with TRBJ2-3; 9 nucleotides agree with TRBD1. Trimming cost V 2 bases and J 4 bases; bases outside gene matches: 7. The germline V gene encodes CDR1 MDHEN and CDR2 SYDVKM. The CDR3 is 16 amino acids. The CDR3 DNA sequence: TGTGCCAGCAGTTTAGGTTGGGACAGGGAGTCAGATACGCAGTATTTT. It encodes CASSLGWDRESDTQYF.

This chain joins TRBV19 and TRBJ2-1; 7 positions match TRBD1. The CDR3 consists of 14 residues. Germline V gene data show CDR1 as LNHDA and CDR2 as SQIVND (reference sequence). Trimming removed 5 bases from V and 4 bases from J; junction bases left unmatched: 5. This CDR3 is CASSAETGYNEQFF. CDR3 DNA: TGTGCCAGTAGTGCGGAGACAGGGTACAATGAGCAGTTCTTC.

This clone has just one count. The rearrangement uses TRBV28 and TRBJ2-7, with D possibly matching TRBD1 (6 bases). Per germline, CDR1 MDHEN and CDR2 SYDVKM. Trimming pared 1 base from V and 4 bases from J, leaving 8 bases between. The CDR3 spans 13 residues. The CDR3 DNA sequence: TGTGCCAGCAGTTTATCACAGGGTTACGAGCAGTACTTC. This codes for CASSLSQGYEQYF.

The CDR3 sequence is CASSAYQQGANNSPLHF. CDR3 nucleotides: TGTGCCAGCAGCGCCTATCAACAGGGGGCAAACAATTCACCCCTCCACTTT. The J gene is TRBJ1-6, the V gene TRBV9, with TRBD1 identical over 9 bases. The V gene's germline CDR1 is SGDLS and CDR2 YYNGEE. V was clipped by 3 bases and J by 7 bases; unmatched bases: 11. The CDR3 totals 17 residues.

V and J are TRBV9 and TRBJ2-1; 11 nucleotides align to TRBD2. With V trimmed by 2 bases and J by 0 bases, 7 bases remained unmatched. The CDR3 extends over 18 amino acids. Germline-derived CDR1 and CDR2 are SGDLS and YYNGEE. The CDR3 loop is CASSVRLAGSSSYNEQFF. The CDR3 bases are TGTGCCAGCAGCGTTCGACTAGCGGGGTCCAGCTCCTACAATGAGCAGTTCTTC.

The chain recombines TRBV6-5 with TRBJ1-2; 7 nucleotides line up with TRBD1. The V segment lost 0 bases and the J segment 2 bases; nucleotides outside the gene matches: 3. The germline V gene encodes CDR1 MNHEY and CDR2 SVGAGI. CDR3 length equals 15 residues. The CDR3 DNA reads as TGTGCCAGCAGTTACTCTGAGACAGGGAACTATGGCTACACCTTC. Residues: CASSYSETGNYGYTF.

The chain combines TRBV2 with TRBJ2-7; 7 bases line up with TRBD1. The V segment lost 6 bases and the J segment 0 bases; nucleotides outside the gene matches: 8. The CDR3 loop spans 15 amino acids. The germline gives CDR1 SNHLY, CDR2 FYNNEI. The CDR3 loop reads CASSAAGTVSYEQYF. The CDR3 DNA is TGTGCCAGCAGCGCAGCCGGGACAGTCTCCTACGAGCAGTACTTC.

This chain joins TRBV4-1 and TRBJ1-2; 9 bases agree with TRBD1. The V and J ends lost 2 bases and 4 bases, in that order; junction bases with no gene match: 5. This CDR3 has 15 amino acids. The germline V gene encodes CDR1 MGHRA and CDR2 YSYEKL. CDR3 protein: CASSQTPTGGYGYTF. The CDR3 DNA sequence: TGCGCCAGCAGCCAAACTCCGACAGGGGGCTATGGCTACACCTTC.

The rearrangement links TRBV19 to TRBJ1-1; D remains ambiguous. Germline V CDR1 and CDR2: LNHDA, SQIVND (reference sequence). CDR3 size: 15 residues. Trimming took 1 base from V and 5 from J, leaving 14 bases between them. The DNA for the CDR3 is TGTGCCAGTAGTATAGGATCGACGGCGGGAACTGAAGCTTTCTTT. The encoded protein is CASSIGSTAGTEAFF.

The gene calls are TRBV10-2 and TRBJ1-1; 8 positions match TRBD1. The CDR3 has 14 amino acids. V was clipped by 6 bases and J by 0 bases; unmatched bases: 3. Germline CDR1 reads WSHSY; CDR2 reads SAAADI. The CDR3 DNA follows: TGCGCCAGCAGGGTGACAGGGGTGAACACTGAAGCTTTCTTT. Protein: CASRVTGVNTEAFF.

The gene calls are TRBV11-1 and TRBJ2-5, with TRBD1 matching over 8 bases. The end of the DNA fits TRBJ2-7 better, so the J call may be wrong. The V gene's germline CDR1 is SGHAT and CDR2 FQDESV (reference sequence). The CDR3 length is 17 residues. The DNA for the CDR3 is TGTGCCAGCAGCCCCGTCAAGGGACAGGCGCTATCCTACGAGCAGTACTTC. Its translation is CASSPVKGQALSYEQYF.

This clone has just one count. The chain employs TRBV28 and TRBJ2-7; tentatively, D is TRBD1 (5 bases). Trimming took 5 bases from V and 3 from J, leaving 20 bases between them. Germline loops: CDR1 MDHEN, CDR2 SYDVKM. This CDR3 comprises 16 residues. For the CDR3, the DNA is TGTGCCAGCAGTCTCGCCCGGACATTAGGGATCTACGAGCAGTACTTC. The encoded protein is CASSLARTLGIYEQYF.

This clone was seen a handful of times. This sequence joins TRBV5-8 and TRBJ1-1, with 8 bases fitting TRBD1. J gave up 10 bases and V 4 bases, and 18 bases lay outside the gene matches. The CDR3 length is 16 residues. In germline, CDR1 is SGHTS, CDR2 YDEGEE. The CDR3 sequence: CASSMSKRTGRLGAFF. CDR3 bases: TGTGCCAGCAGCATGAGTAAAAGGACAGGGCGGTTGGGAGCTTTCTTT.

This clone was detected a few times. The J gene is TRBJ1-1, the V gene TRBV28; 7 bases match TRBD1. The CDR3 has 15 amino acids. CDR1 and CDR2 from the germline V gene are MDHEN and SYDVKM. V lost 2 bases to trimming and J lost 4 bases; unmatched junction nucleotides: 7. The CDR3 sequence: CASSLVLQGSTEAFF. CDR3 DNA sequence: TGTGCCAGCAGTTTAGTCCTACAGGGGAGCACTGAAGCTTTCTTT.

J is TRBJ1-1 and V is TRBV30; D not certain. Germline V gene data show CDR1 as GTSNPN and CDR2 as SVGIG (reference sequence). V dropped 4 bases and J dropped 10 bases, with 16 bases sitting between them. CDR3 size: 12 residues. The CDR3 protein is CAWTPGGGVAFF. The CDR3 DNA sequence: TGTGCCTGGACCCCGGGAGGAGGTGTAGCTTTCTTT.

The CDR3 coding sequence is TGCGCCAGCAGCCAAGAACTAGCTTCCGAGCAGTACTTC. It codes for CASSQELASEQYF. This sequence joins TRBV4-3 and TRBJ2-7, with D tentatively TRBD2 (6 bases). There are 13 residues in the CDR3. Looked up from germline, CDR1 is LGHNA and CDR2 is YSLEER. Trimming took off 0 bases at V and 6 bases at J, with 9 bases between the two ends.

V is TRBV7-9 and J is TRBJ2-3; the match to TRBD2 covers 10 bases. Unmatched junction bases numbered 4, after V lost 5 bases and J lost 2 bases. Germline V gives CDR1 SEHNR, CDR2 FQNEAQ (reference sequence). The CDR3 spans 15 residues. The DNA of the CDR3 is TGTGCCAGCAGCCCGACTAGCGGGTCCACAGATACGCAGTATTTT. Translated: CASSPTSGSTDTQYF.

The chain uses TRBV19 and TRBJ1-2; D may be TRBD1 (6 bases). V lost 7 bases and J 4 bases, leaving 28 bases between the germline ends. The CDR3 extends over 18 amino acids. The germline CDR1 and CDR2 sequences are LNHDA and SQIVND (reference sequence). CDR3 DNA: TGTGCCAGTATGGAGGGGGGACTATGGTCCCTTGGAGCCTATGGCTACACCTTC. Translating gives CASMEGGLWSLGAYGYTF.

The gene calls are TRBV5-4 and TRBJ2-1, with 8 bases aligning to TRBD2. The length of the CDR3 is 14 residues. V shed 2 bases, J shed 7 bases, and the junction held 5 bases outside the gene matches. Germline-derived CDR1 and CDR2 are SGHNT and YYREEE (reference sequence). Here the CDR3 DNA reads TGTGCCAGCAGCTTTGCGGGGGGCGGGAATGAGCAGTTCTTC. Translating gives CASSFAGGGNEQFF. The variable domain in full, with the rest retrieved from reference TRBV5-4 and TRBJ2-1, is ETGVTQSPTHLIKTRGQQVTLRCSSQSGHNTVSWYQQALGQGPQFIFQYYREEENGRGNFPPRFSGLQFPNYSSELNVNALELDDSALYLCASSFAGGGNEQFFGPGTRLTVL.

This chain links TRBV14 with TRBJ2-2; TRBD1 is a possible D gene (7 bases). CDR1 and CDR2 (germline): SGHDN, FVKESK. This CDR3 is 17 amino acids long. Trimming pared 0 bases from V and 4 bases from J, leaving 15 bases between. In DNA, the CDR3 is TGTGCCAGCAGCCAAGATCGGTGGAGGGGGCGCACCGGGGAGCTGTTTTTT. Amino acids: CASSQDRWRGRTGELFF.

The chain couples TRBV5-1 to TRBJ1-1; a weak D match, TRBD1 (6 bases). The V gene lost 1 base and the J gene lost 1 base, with 11 bases spanning the gap. The CDR3 has 15 residues. Germline values: CDR1 SGHRS, CDR2 YFSETQ. The CDR3 here is CASSLRGIPNTEAFF. CDR3 sequence (DNA): TGCGCCAGCAGCTTGAGGGGGATCCCGAACACTGAAGCTTTCTTT.

V usage is TRBV5-6 and J usage is TRBJ1-2; D uncertain. CDR3 length: 13 amino acids. V lost 1 base and J lost 4, with 8 bases in between. Germline CDR1 SGHDT, CDR2 YYEEEE. CDR3 sequence: CASSLLTAYGYTF. CDR3 nucleotide sequence: TGTGCCAGCAGCTTGTTAACAGCCTATGGCTACACCTTC.

The rearrangement links TRBV7-8 to TRBJ1-6; 7 bases agree with TRBD1. Per germline, CDR1 SGHVS and CDR2 FQNEAQ. The CDR3 contains 16 residues. V shed 5 bases and J 4 bases; nucleotides not matched to a gene: 8. In nucleotides, the CDR3 is TGTGCCAGCAGCCTCCGAGACAGGGCTTATAATTCACCCCTCCACTTT. Protein: CASSLRDRAYNSPLHF.

The chain carries TRBV10-2 and TRBJ1-3; 8 positions agree with TRBD1. The CDR3 runs to 13 residues. CDR1 and CDR2 (germline): WSHSY, SAAADI. The junction had 5 bases not matched to a gene; V was cut back by 5 bases and J by 8 bases. The CDR3 sequence: CASSQGQVDTIYF. CDR3 nucleotides: TGCGCCAGCAGTCAGGGACAGGTTGACACCATATATTTT.

This chain links TRBV6-1 with TRBJ2-2, with D maybe TRBD1 (6 bases). CDR3 length: 16 amino acids. Between the trimmed V and J ends, which lost 2 bases and 2 bases, there was a span of 12 bases. Germline CDR1 MNHNS, CDR2 SASEGT. The CDR3 is CASSENPGHNTGELFF. CDR3 in DNA: TGTGCCAGCAGTGAAAACCCGGGACATAACACCGGGGAGCTGTTTTTT.